Each of the 26 T cell receptor beta chains below was sequenced from the same sample in a study of cytomegalovirus exposure and HLA in healthy donors. The PCR used 60 Vbeta and 13 Jbeta primers. Clones were sequenced by immunoSEQ multiplex PCR, and TCRdb holds only the in-frame ones, with some missing. This sample carries about 98,000 clones, approximately 80% of them seen once, and the ten largest clones take more than 3%. What was sequenced was PBMCs. The receptors were gathered from a female donor in good health and CMV-seropositive.

This chain uses TRBV10-3 with TRBJ1-1; 9 nucleotides line up with TRBD1. V lost 6 bases and J lost 5; bases outside the gene matches: 7. The CDR3 sequence is 14 residues long. CDR1 ENHRY and CDR2 SYGVKD come from the germline V gene. CDR3 sequence reads: CAIRQDRGGTEAFF. For the CDR3, the DNA is TGTGCCATCAGACAGGACAGGGGAGGGACTGAAGCTTTCTTT.

The gene calls are TRBV7-9 and TRBJ2-7; TRBD1 might be the D (5 bases). Per the germline V gene, CDR1 is SEHNR and CDR2 is FQNEAQ (reference sequence). Between the trimmed V and J ends, which lost 7 bases and 0 bases, there was a span of 10 bases. The CDR3 runs 13 residues. The CDR3 DNA reads as TGTGCCAGCACAGGGCGGAGCTCCTACGAGCAGTACTTC. Translating gives CASTGRSSYEQYF.

This clone was observed a few times. The V gene is TRBV10-2, the J gene TRBJ1-4; D remains ambiguous. Per germline, CDR1 WSHSY and CDR2 SAAADI. This CDR3 spans 15 amino acids. V lost 7 bases and J 6 bases, leaving 18 bases between the germline ends. The CDR3 loop is CASTRNILRDEKLFF. In DNA form, the CDR3 reads TGCGCCAGCACCAGAAACATCCTGAGGGATGAAAAACTGTTTTTT.

This clone was detected once. The J gene is TRBJ2-4, the V gene TRBV2, with D uncertain. The CDR3 loop spans 13 amino acids. Deletions cut 9 bases from V and 4 bases from J, with 13 bases between. CDR1 and CDR2 (germline): SNHLY, FYNNEI. The CDR3 sequence: CASMTGTKNIQYF. As DNA, the CDR3 is TGTGCCAGTATGACTGGTACAAAAAACATTCAGTACTTC.

This clone was counted a few times. The chain uses TRBV5-5 and TRBJ2-5; 9 bases line up with TRBD2. Germline values: CDR1 SGHKS, CDR2 YYEKEE (reference sequence). The CDR3 is made up of 15 amino acids. Trimming removed 4 bases from V and 5 bases from J; junction bases left unmatched: 9. CDR3 amino acids: CASSRGGRAGETQYF. CDR3 DNA sequence: TGTGCCAGCAGCAGGGGCGGGAGGGCAGGGGAGACCCAGTACTTC.

This clone was detected once. This chain connects TRBV7-9 to TRBJ2-3; 10 nucleotides align to TRBD1. The CDR3 extends over 14 amino acids. Per the germline V gene, CDR1 is SEHNR and CDR2 is FQNEAQ (reference sequence). The ends lost 5 bases at V and 3 bases at J; junction bases unmatched: 2. This CDR3 is CASSPGQGTDTQYF. CDR3 sequence (DNA): TGTGCCAGCAGCCCGGGACAGGGGACAGATACGCAGTATTTT.

The chain employs TRBV10-3 and TRBJ1-1; 9 bases match TRBD1. Trimming cost V 8 bases and J 1 base; bases outside gene matches: 8. CDR3 size: 15 residues. In germline, CDR1 is ENHRY, CDR2 SYGVKD. CDR3 DNA sequence: TGTGCCATCGGGGCCGGGACAGGGTGGAACACTGAAGCTTTCTTT. It codes for CAIGAGTGWNTEAFF.

This rearrangement joins TRBV4-1 to TRBJ2-5, with D perhaps matching TRBD1 (7 bases). Near its end, the DNA agrees better with TRBJ2-7, so the J call may be wrong. CDR3 length equals 16 residues. Germline V gene sequence: CDR1 MGHRA, CDR2 YSYEKL. Here the CDR3 DNA reads TGCGCCAGCAGCCAAGATCGATCAGGGGGGTCCTACGAGCAGTACTTC. This encodes CASSQDRSGGSYEQYF.

CDR3 DNA sequence: TGTGCCAGCAGCGACATACAGGGCTGGCGCCCTAGCAATCAGCCCCAGCATTTT. It translates to CASSDIQGWRPSNQPQHF. The chain combines TRBV27 with TRBJ1-5; D perhaps matches TRBD1 (6 bases). The V and J ends lost 6 bases and 0 bases respectively, with 21 bases between them. The CDR3 runs 18 residues. Germline V CDR1 and CDR2: MNHEY, SMNVEV (reference sequence).

The chain carries TRBV5-5 and TRBJ1-5, with D perhaps TRBD1 (6 bases). From germline, CDR1 is SGHKS and CDR2 YYEKEE (reference sequence). This CDR3 has 14 amino acids. V was clipped by 3 bases and J by 7 bases, with 14 bases between them. CDR3 nucleotide sequence: TGTGCCAGCAGCTCCGAGGGGGAGTGGCAGCCCCAGCATTTT. Translation: CASSSEGEWQPQHF.

Only a few counts were recorded for this clone. The chain couples TRBV7-3 to TRBJ2-7, with 10 bases identical to TRBD2. V gave up 5 bases and J gave up 3 bases; unmatched junction bases: 7. CDR3 length: 15 residues. Germline CDR1 and CDR2: SGHTA and FQGTGA. The CDR3 reads CASSKLAGKVYEQYF. The CDR3 DNA reads as TGTGCCAGCAGCAAACTAGCGGGAAAGGTCTACGAGCAGTACTTC.

This chain connects TRBV14 to TRBJ2-3; D might be TRBD2 (6 bases). This CDR3 contains 16 residues. CDR1 is SGHDN and CDR2 is FVKESK in the germline V gene. V was trimmed by 5 bases and J by 0 bases, leaving 15 bases between them. CDR3: CASSTRDFSSTDTQYF. The CDR3 nucleotides are TGTGCCAGCAGCACCCGGGACTTCTCTAGCACAGATACGCAGTATTTT.

The rearrangement links TRBV5-1 to TRBJ1-4, with 8 positions matching TRBD1. Unmatched junction bases numbered 4, after V lost 5 bases and J lost 4 bases. The CDR3 length is 14 residues. Germline V gives CDR1 SGHRS, CDR2 YFSETQ. The CDR3 DNA sequence: TGCGCCAGCAGAACAGGGGGGATTAATGAAAAACTGTTTTTT. This encodes CASRTGGINEKLFF.

The V call is TRBV4-1, the J call TRBJ2-5, with 10 bases matching TRBD1. The V and J ends lost 5 bases and 3 bases, in that order; junction bases with no gene match: 6. Germline V gene sequence: CDR1 MGHRA, CDR2 YSYEKL. The CDR3 has 15 amino acids. CDR3 sequence: CASSAPGQGKETQYF. The DNA of the CDR3 is TGCGCCAGCAGCGCCCCGGGACAGGGGAAAGAGACCCAGTACTTC.

The rearrangement links TRBV5-1 to TRBJ1-2; 12 nucleotides agree with TRBD1. Germline-derived CDR1 and CDR2 are SGHRS and YFSETQ. The CDR3 extends over 16 amino acids. Losses at the gene ends were 4 bases for V and 2 bases for J; bases not matched to a gene: 6. As DNA, the CDR3 is TGCGCCAGCAGCATTACGGGACAGGGGGCCAACTATGGCTACACCTTC. Its protein product is CASSITGQGANYGYTF.

This chain uses TRBV19 with TRBJ1-4; 10 bases map to TRBD1. The trim removed 5 bases at V and 6 bases at J, leaving 3 bases unmatched. The CDR3 loop spans 14 amino acids. Germline V CDR1 and CDR2: LNHDA, SQIVND (reference sequence). This CDR3 is CASSEGQGYEKLFF. The CDR3 DNA sequence: TGTGCCAGTAGTGAGGGACAGGGGTATGAAAAACTGTTTTTT.

The chain has TRBV6-1 and TRBJ1-5; D is possibly TRBD1 (5 bases). CDR3 length: 15 amino acids. The V end lost 2 bases, the J end lost 3 bases, and 11 bases lay between the germline ends. Germline CDR1 MNHNS, CDR2 SASEGT. The CDR3 reads CASSEFQGDNQPQHF. Written as DNA, the CDR3 is TGTGCCAGCAGTGAATTCCAGGGTGACAATCAGCCCCAGCATTTT.

The gene calls are TRBV5-1 and TRBJ2-5; tentatively, D is TRBD2 (6 bases). The CDR3 contains 14 residues. The V end was cut by 4 bases, the J end by 5 bases, with 15 bases between. Germline V lookup: CDR1 SGHRS, CDR2 YFSETQ. The CDR3 protein is CASSVTGRGETQYF. In DNA, the CDR3 is TGCGCCAGCAGCGTGACCGGGAGAGGGGAGACCCAGTACTTC.

V and J are TRBV4-1 and TRBJ2-7; 8 bases fit TRBD2. Unmatched junction bases numbered 7, after V lost 0 bases and J lost 6 bases. The germline V gene encodes CDR1 MGHRA and CDR2 YSYEKL. This CDR3 has 15 residues. In nucleotides, the CDR3 is TGCGCCAGCAGCCAAGATCGGGGGGGGGCGGGCGAGCAGTACTTC. Amino acids: CASSQDRGGAGEQYF.

J is TRBJ2-5 and V is TRBV4-1; 11 nucleotides align to TRBD1. The DNA end is more similar to TRBJ2-7, so the J call may be wrong. The CDR3 consists of 15 residues. CDR1 is MGHRA and CDR2 is YSYEKL in the germline V gene. The CDR3 here is CASSQSGQGAYEQYF. The CDR3 DNA is TGCGCCAGCAGCCAGTCGGGACAGGGGGCCTACGAGCAGTACTTC.

V gene TRBV5-1 combines with J gene TRBJ2-3; TRBD1 aligns across 11 bases. Germline V gene sequence: CDR1 SGHRS, CDR2 YFSETQ. The CDR3 length is 16 residues. J was trimmed by 1 base and V by 4 bases; bases with no gene match: 5. Written as DNA, the CDR3 is TGCGCCAGCAGCGAGTGGACAGGGGGCGGCACAGATACGCAGTATTTT. This codes for CASSEWTGGGTDTQYF.

The chain couples TRBV27 to TRBJ2-7; 7 bases are a match to TRBD1. This CDR3 comprises 13 residues. Looked up from germline, CDR1 is MNHEY and CDR2 is SMNVEV (reference sequence). V lost 6 bases to trimming and J lost 3 bases; unmatched junction nucleotides: 5. The CDR3 reads CASSYGTDYEQYF. The CDR3 nucleotides are TGTGCCAGCAGCTACGGGACAGACTACGAGCAGTACTTC.

The rearrangement uses TRBV4-1 and TRBJ2-7; D remains ambiguous. V lost 2 bases and J 3 bases, leaving 8 bases between the germline ends. The CDR3 has 13 amino acids. CDR1 and CDR2 (germline): MGHRA, YSYEKL. In DNA form, the CDR3 reads TGCGCCAGCAGCCAACAGATCAGCTACGAGCAGTACTTC. Its protein product is CASSQQISYEQYF.

V gene TRBV7-2 combines with J gene TRBJ2-2; TRBD1 aligns across 7 bases. The germline V gene encodes CDR1 SGHTA and CDR2 FQGNSA. J gave up 5 bases and V 4 bases, and 7 bases lay outside the gene matches. CDR3 length equals 15 residues. The CDR3 nucleotides read TGTGCCAGCAGCTCGGGACAGAGGAGGACCGGGGAGCTGTTTTTT. Translating gives CASSSGQRRTGELFF.

This clone has only one observation. This chain uses TRBV6-6 with TRBJ1-4; 7 positions agree with TRBD1. The CDR3 has 16 amino acids. Looked up from germline, CDR1 is MNHNY and CDR2 is SVGAGI (reference sequence). The V gene end was trimmed by 8 bases and the J gene end by 0 bases; junction bases not matched to a gene: 9. Written as DNA, the CDR3 is TGTGCCAGCGGAACAGGGGCGTCTGCAACTAATGAAAAACTGTTTTTT. This encodes CASGTGASATNEKLFF.

V usage is TRBV5-1 and J usage is TRBJ2-7; 10 nucleotides align to TRBD2. CDR3 size: 14 residues. With 0 bases clipped from V and 5 bases from J, the junction kept 2 bases outside the gene matches. The germline CDR1 and CDR2 sequences are SGHRS and YFSETQ. The CDR3 sequence is CASSLELAGNEQYF. CDR3 nucleotide sequence: TGCGCCAGCAGCTTGGAACTAGCGGGGAACGAGCAGTACTTC.